This entry lists 21 T cell receptor beta chains sequenced from one sample in a study of cytomegalovirus exposure and HLA in healthy donors. The primer mix had 60 Vbeta and 13 Jbeta primers. Sequenced by immunoSEQ multiplex PCR; TCRdb stores in-frame clones only, minus some. The sample has roughly 120,000 clones, less than 85% seen once. Sequenced input: PBMCs. Every receptor here comes from a woman in her 40s in good health and CMV-seronegative.

This clone was counted between two and nine times. The chain joins TRBV5-4 to TRBJ2-7, with 7 bases lining up with TRBD1. Germline values: CDR1 SGHNT, CDR2 YYREEE (reference sequence). With 4 bases clipped from V and 5 bases from J, the junction kept 9 bases outside the gene matches. The CDR3 extends over 14 amino acids. The CDR3 DNA reads as TGTGCCAGCAGCGGCCGGGACAGATCCGACGAGCAGTACTTC. This sequence encodes CASSGRDRSDEQYF. The full variable domain, completed using reference TRBV5-4 and TRBJ2-7, is ETGVTQSPTHLIKTRGQQVTLRCSSQSGHNTVSWYQQALGQGPQFIFQYYREEENGRGNFPPRFSGLQFPNYSSELNVNALELDDSALYLCASSGRDRSDEQYFGPGTRLTVT.

The chain joins TRBV6-5 to TRBJ1-3, with D hard to call. This CDR3 has 16 residues. CDR1 is MNHEY, CDR2 SVGAGI, per germline. The V gene lost 0 bases and the J gene lost 0 bases, with 9 bases spanning the gap. CDR3 sequence: CASSYSMETSGNTIYF. The DNA for the CDR3 is TGTGCCAGCAGTTACTCGATGGAGACCTCTGGAAACACCATATATTTT.

Details on this clone: At the DNA level, this CDR3 is encoded by other sequences in the same sample as well. J is TRBJ1-1 and V is TRBV28, with 10 bases identical to TRBD1. Germline CDR1 reads MDHEN; CDR2 reads SYDVKM. After removal of 5 bases from V and 0 bases from J, the junction contained 0 bases not matched to a gene. The CDR3 is made up of 14 amino acids. The CDR3 DNA is TGTGCCAGCAGTGACAGGGGGCTGAACACTGAAGCTTTCTTT. It specifies CASSDRGLNTEAFF.

The chain has TRBV5-1 and TRBJ1-1; perhaps TRBD1 as D (6 bases). Germline CDR1 reads SGHRS; CDR2 reads YFSETQ. The CDR3 is 13 residues long. V was trimmed by 1 base and J by 8 bases, leaving 12 bases between them. CDR3 bases: TGCGCCAGCAGCTTGCCCTGGGACAAAGAAGCTTTCTTT. This translates into CASSLPWDKEAFF.

The V gene is TRBV29-1, the J gene TRBJ2-5; D gene uncertain. V gave up 3 bases and J gave up 2 bases, with 4 bases separating them. CDR1 is SQVTM, CDR2 ANQGSEA, per germline. This CDR3 comprises 11 residues. CDR3 amino acids: CSVDGQETQYF. The DNA of the CDR3 is TGCAGCGTTGACGGGCAAGAGACCCAGTACTTC. The complete variable domain, with remaining parts taken from reference TRBV29-1 and TRBJ2-5, reads SAVISQKPSRDICQRGTSLTIQCQVDSQVTMMFWYRQQPGQSLTLIATANQGSEATYESGFVIDKFPISRPNLTFSTLTVSNMSPEDSSIYLCSVDGQETQYFGPGTRLLVL.

This rearrangement joins TRBV28 to TRBJ1-2; TRBD1 agrees at 9 bases. Germline assignment: CDR1 MDHEN and CDR2 SYDVKM. With 6 bases clipped from V and 13 bases from J, the junction kept 12 bases outside the gene matches. The CDR3 has 13 residues. The CDR3 loop reads CASSSGQGIYFTF. The DNA for the CDR3 is TGTGCCAGCAGCTCAGGACAGGGGATCTACTTCACCTTC.

The V gene is TRBV7-8, the J gene TRBJ1-5; D not certain. Germline V gene sequence: CDR1 SGHVS, CDR2 FQNEAQ. With 5 bases removed from V and 4 bases from J, the gap between germline ends came to 15 bases. CDR3 length: 15 residues. The DNA for the CDR3 is TGTGCCAGCAGCCGAGGGTCCCCCACAAATCAGCCCCAGCATTTT. Translating gives CASSRGSPTNQPQHF.

This chain links TRBV5-1 with TRBJ2-7; D is perhaps TRBD2 (6 bases). The CDR3 extends over 13 amino acids. The V and J ends lost 0 bases and 3 bases respectively, with 7 bases between them. Germline CDR1 is SGHRS and CDR2 is YFSETQ. The CDR3 is CASSLGGDYEQYF. The DNA for the CDR3 is TGCGCCAGCAGCTTGGGGGGGGACTACGAGCAGTACTTC.

Remarks on this clone: The junction and the germline gene differ at one end; a read error may be behind it. V usage is TRBV7-9 and J usage is TRBJ1-2, with 9 bases identical to TRBD1. This CDR3 region has 17 residues. Germline CDR1 reads SEHNR; CDR2 reads FQNEAQ (reference sequence). CDR3 sequence (DNA): TGTTCCAGCAGCTTAGCCCTAATTGGACAGGGGAACTATGGCTACACCTTC. This sequence encodes CSSSLALIGQGNYGYTF.

Details on this clone: No DNA is shown, since the ends of the CDR3 on it are uncertain; the CDR3 is the one TCRdb lists. The J gene is TRBJ2-7, the V gene TRBV12-2; the table's D call, TRBD1, was not checked against the DNA. TRBV12-2 is reported as a pseudogene. Inclusive of both ends, the CDR3 amounts to 17 amino acids. The CDR3 sequence: CASRAPLVGTGNDEQYF.

This clone was counted a few times. V and J are TRBV5-6 and TRBJ1-2, with D uncertain. The CDR3 covers 14 residues. Trimming left V 0 bases short and J 9 bases short, with 15 bases between. CDR1 SGHDT and CDR2 YYEEEE come from the germline V gene. The CDR3 here is CASSLGQPGSSYTF. The CDR3 bases are TGTGCCAGCAGCTTGGGGCAGCCGGGAAGTAGCTACACCTTC.

The chain joins TRBV18 to TRBJ2-4; TRBD2 is a possible D gene (6 bases). From germline, CDR1 is KGHSH and CDR2 LQKENI. This CDR3 contains 16 residues. V lost 4 bases to trimming and J lost 1 base, with 14 bases between them. CDR3 nucleotides: TGTGCCAGCTCACTACCGATTCGGGAGGCCAAAAACATTCAGTACTTC. Translating gives CASSLPIREAKNIQYF.

This clone was recorded once. The chain couples TRBV11-2 to TRBJ2-1; D remains ambiguous. The CDR3 covers 14 residues. CDR1 is SGHAT and CDR2 is FQNNGV in the germline V gene. Trimming removed 2 bases from V and 0 bases from J, with 5 bases in between. CDR3 in DNA: TGTGCCAGCAGCTTACTGAGCTCCTACAATGAGCAGTTCTTC. Translated, it gives CASSLLSSYNEQFF.

A few counts support this clone. The chain employs TRBV10-2 and TRBJ2-7; perhaps TRBD2 as D (7 bases). This CDR3 contains 13 residues. V was trimmed by 7 bases and J by 7 bases, leaving 17 bases between them. In germline, CDR1 is WSHSY, CDR2 SAAADI. Here the CDR3 reads CASMLGGPQEQYF. DNA for the CDR3: TGCGCCAGCATGCTCGGGGGGCCTCAAGAGCAGTACTTC.

The chain joins TRBV7-2 to TRBJ1-6; possibly TRBD1 for D (5 bases). Germline V lookup: CDR1 SGHTA, CDR2 FQGNSA. Trimming took 0 bases from V and 1 from J, leaving 7 bases between them. There are 16 residues in the CDR3. CDR3 sequence reads: CASSLARGSYNSPLHF. DNA for the CDR3: TGTGCCAGCAGCTTAGCGCGGGGGTCCTATAATTCACCCCTCCACTTT.

The rearrangement uses TRBV28 and TRBJ1-1; 9 positions match TRBD1. Germline V gene sequence: CDR1 MDHEN, CDR2 SYDVKM. CDR3 length: 16 amino acids. The J segment lost 0 bases and the V segment lost 4 bases, leaving 6 bases of the junction unmatched. The CDR3 sequence: CASSSGQGSMNTEAFF. The CDR3 bases are TGTGCCAGCAGTTCCGGACAGGGGAGTATGAACACTGAAGCTTTCTTT.

The chain combines TRBV4-3 with TRBJ2-7; D unclear. Germline V gives CDR1 LGHNA, CDR2 YSLEER. This CDR3 comprises 21 residues. Trimming took off 1 base at V and 3 bases at J, with 31 bases between the two ends. The CDR3: CASSQVLSAEAPSPPFYEQYF. CDR3 nucleotide sequence: TGCGCCAGCAGCCAAGTTCTCTCGGCCGAGGCCCCCAGTCCTCCATTCTACGAGCAGTACTTC.

This chain uses TRBV19 with TRBJ1-2; D is unclear. Trimming pared 3 bases from V and 3 bases from J, leaving 11 bases between. Germline-derived CDR1 and CDR2 are LNHDA and SQIVND (reference sequence). This CDR3 is 14 amino acids long. CDR3 DNA: TGTGCCAGTAGTATGGAGCCCCGGGACTATGGCTACACCTTC. Its protein product is CASSMEPRDYGYTF.

The chain carries TRBV4-2 and TRBJ2-1, with D perhaps matching TRBD2 (5 bases). The ends were cut back, 2 bases at V and 4 bases at J, with 15 bases in the middle. This CDR3 contains 16 residues. Germline lookup yields CDR1 LGHNA and CDR2 YNFKEQ. In DNA form, the CDR3 reads TGTGCCAGCAGCCAAACTAGTACAGCTCCTTACAATGAGCAGTTCTTC. The encoded protein is CASSQTSTAPYNEQFF.

The sample holds a few counts of this clone. This rearrangement joins TRBV18 to TRBJ2-3, with 12 positions matching TRBD1. The length of the CDR3 is 15 residues. Germline loops: CDR1 KGHSH, CDR2 LQKENI. Losses at the gene ends were 4 bases for V and 8 bases for J; bases not matched to a gene: 7. CDR3 amino acids: CASSQTGQGAGTQYF. The CDR3 DNA follows: TGTGCCAGCTCACAAACGGGACAGGGGGCCGGTACGCAGTATTTT.

The chain uses TRBV5-4 and TRBJ2-7; 14 nucleotides line up with TRBD2. Looked up from germline, CDR1 is SGHNT and CDR2 is YYREEE (reference sequence). The CDR3 runs 16 residues. With V trimmed by 4 bases and J by 2 bases, 5 bases remained unmatched. CDR3 residues: CASSKPGLAGAYEQYF. The DNA of the CDR3 is TGTGCCAGCAGCAAGCCGGGACTAGCGGGGGCCTACGAGCAGTACTTC.